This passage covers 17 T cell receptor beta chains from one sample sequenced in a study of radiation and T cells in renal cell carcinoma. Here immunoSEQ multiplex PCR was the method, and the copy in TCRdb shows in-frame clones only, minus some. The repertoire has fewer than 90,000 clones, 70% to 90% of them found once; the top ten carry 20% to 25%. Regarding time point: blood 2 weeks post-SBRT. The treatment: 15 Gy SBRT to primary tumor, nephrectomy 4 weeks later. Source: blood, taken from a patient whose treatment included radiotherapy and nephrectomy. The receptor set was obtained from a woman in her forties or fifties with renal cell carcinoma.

The CDR3 region is CASSLDSSNTGELFF. The CDR3 nucleotides are TGTGCCAGCAGCTTGGACTCTTCGAACACCGGGGAGCTGTTTTTT. The chain combines TRBV5-6 with TRBJ2-2; D call uncertain. Germline lookup yields CDR1 SGHDT and CDR2 YYEEEE. Trimming removed 0 bases at V and 0 bases at J, with 6 bases between. This CDR3 is 15 amino acids long.

The CDR3 spells CASAQAGNNEQFF. The CDR3 nucleotides are TGTGCCAGCGCCCAAGCGGGGAATAATGAGCAGTTCTTC. The chain links TRBV27 to TRBJ2-1; 7 bases are shared with TRBD2. After removal of 8 bases from V and 7 bases from J, the junction contained 8 bases not matched to a gene. The CDR3 contains 13 residues. Germline CDR1 reads MNHEY; CDR2 reads SMNVEV (reference sequence).

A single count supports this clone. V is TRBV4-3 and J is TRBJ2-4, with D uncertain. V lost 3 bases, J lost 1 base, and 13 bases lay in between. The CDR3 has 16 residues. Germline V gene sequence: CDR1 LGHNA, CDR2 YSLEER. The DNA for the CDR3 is TGCGCCAGCAGCCAGCGGTCCGAACCCGCCAAAAACATTCAGTACTTC. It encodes CASSQRSEPAKNIQYF.

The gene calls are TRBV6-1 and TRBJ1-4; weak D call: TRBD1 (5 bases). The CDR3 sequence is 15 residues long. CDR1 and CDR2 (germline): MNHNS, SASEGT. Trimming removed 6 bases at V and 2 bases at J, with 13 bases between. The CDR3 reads CASSETGITNEKLFF. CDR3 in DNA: TGTGCCAGCAGCGAAACAGGCATTACTAATGAAAAACTGTTTTTT.

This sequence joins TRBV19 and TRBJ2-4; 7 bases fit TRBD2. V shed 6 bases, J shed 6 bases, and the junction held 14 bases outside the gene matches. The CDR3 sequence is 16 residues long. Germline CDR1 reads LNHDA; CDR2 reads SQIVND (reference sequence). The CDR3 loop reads CASSLSLTSVGNIQYF. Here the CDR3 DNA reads TGTGCCAGTAGCCTTTCCCTCACTAGCGTCGGAAACATTCAGTACTTC.

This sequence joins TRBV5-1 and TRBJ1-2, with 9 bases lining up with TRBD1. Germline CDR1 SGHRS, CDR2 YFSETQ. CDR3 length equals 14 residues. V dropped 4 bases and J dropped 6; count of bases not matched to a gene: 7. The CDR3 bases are TGCGCCAGCAGCCCCTTAGGGACAGGGAATGGCTACACCTTC. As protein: CASSPLGTGNGYTF.

For the CDR3, the DNA is TGTGCCAGCAGCGGACCCCCGGGTCCTCCCCAAGAGACCCAGTACTTC. Translation gives CASSGPPGPPQETQYF. This rearrangement joins TRBV5-5 to TRBJ2-5; D uncertain. CDR3 length: 16 residues. CDR1 is SGHKS, CDR2 YYEKEE, per germline (reference sequence). Trimming took off 4 bases at V and 1 base at J, with 17 bases between the two ends.

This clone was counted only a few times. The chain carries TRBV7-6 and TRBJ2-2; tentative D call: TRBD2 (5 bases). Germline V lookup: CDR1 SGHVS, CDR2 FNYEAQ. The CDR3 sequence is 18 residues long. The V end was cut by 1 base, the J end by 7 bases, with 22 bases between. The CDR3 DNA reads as TGTGCCAGCAGCTTAGTAGTCGTGGGAGCCCCTCGGAGCGGGGAGCTGTTTTTT. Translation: CASSLVVVGAPRSGELFF.

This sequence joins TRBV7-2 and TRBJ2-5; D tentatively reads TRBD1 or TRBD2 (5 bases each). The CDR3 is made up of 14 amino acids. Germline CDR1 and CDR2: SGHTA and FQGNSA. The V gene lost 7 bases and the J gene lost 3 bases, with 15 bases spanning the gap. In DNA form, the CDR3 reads TGTGCCAGCAATCCAGGGAGTCCCAAAGAGACCCAGTACTTC. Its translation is CASNPGSPKETQYF.

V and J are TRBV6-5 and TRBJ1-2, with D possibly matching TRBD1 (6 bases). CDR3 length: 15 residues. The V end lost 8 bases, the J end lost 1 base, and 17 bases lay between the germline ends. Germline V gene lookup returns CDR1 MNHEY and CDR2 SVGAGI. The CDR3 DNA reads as TGTGCCAGCTACGGTAGTACAGGGAGTAACTATGGCTACACCTTC. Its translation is CASYGSTGSNYGYTF.

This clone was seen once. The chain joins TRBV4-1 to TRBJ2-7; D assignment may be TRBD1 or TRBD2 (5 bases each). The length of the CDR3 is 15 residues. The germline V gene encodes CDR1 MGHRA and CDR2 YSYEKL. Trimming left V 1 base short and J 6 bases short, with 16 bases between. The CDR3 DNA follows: TGCGCCAGCAGCCAAGGGGACGCCGAGAACGGCGAGCAGTACTTC. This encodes CASSQGDAENGEQYF.

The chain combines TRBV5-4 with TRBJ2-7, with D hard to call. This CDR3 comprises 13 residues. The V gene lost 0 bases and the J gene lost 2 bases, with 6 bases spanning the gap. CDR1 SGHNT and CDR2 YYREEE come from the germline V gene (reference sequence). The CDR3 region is CASSLETTYEQYF. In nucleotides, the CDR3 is TGTGCCAGCAGCTTGGAGACGACCTACGAGCAGTACTTC.

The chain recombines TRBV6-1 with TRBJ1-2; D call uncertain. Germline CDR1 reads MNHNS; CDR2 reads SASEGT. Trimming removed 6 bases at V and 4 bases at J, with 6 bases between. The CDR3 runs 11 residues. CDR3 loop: CASRHVYGYTF. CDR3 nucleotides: TGTGCCAGCAGACACGTCTATGGCTACACCTTC.

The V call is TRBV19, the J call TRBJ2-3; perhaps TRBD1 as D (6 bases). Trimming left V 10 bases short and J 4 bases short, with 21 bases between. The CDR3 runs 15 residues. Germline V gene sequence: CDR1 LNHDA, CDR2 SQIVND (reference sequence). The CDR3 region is CATEGVSQGSDTQYF. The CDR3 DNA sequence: TGTGCCACCGAGGGGGTGAGTCAGGGCTCAGATACGCAGTATTTT.

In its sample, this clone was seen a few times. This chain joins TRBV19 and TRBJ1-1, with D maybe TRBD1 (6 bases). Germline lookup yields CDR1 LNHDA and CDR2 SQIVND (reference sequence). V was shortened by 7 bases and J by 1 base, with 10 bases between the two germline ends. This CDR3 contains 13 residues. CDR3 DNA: TGTGCCAGTACCTACAGGGAGAACACTGAAGCTTTCTTT. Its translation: CASTYRENTEAFF.

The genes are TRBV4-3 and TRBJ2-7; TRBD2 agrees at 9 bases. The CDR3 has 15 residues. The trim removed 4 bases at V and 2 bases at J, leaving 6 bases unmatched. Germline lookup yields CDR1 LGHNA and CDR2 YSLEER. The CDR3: CASSLGAGGPYEQYF. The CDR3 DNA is TGCGCCAGCAGCCTTGGGGCGGGGGGGCCCTACGAGCAGTACTTC.

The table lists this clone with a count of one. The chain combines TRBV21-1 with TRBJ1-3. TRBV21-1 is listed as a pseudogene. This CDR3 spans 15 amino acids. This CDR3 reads CASSKRYSGGNTIYF. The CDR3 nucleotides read TGTGCCAGCAGCAAAAGGTATTCTGGTGGAAACACCATATATTTT.